This T cell receptor (beta chain) originates from a study of T cells in Graves' hyperthyroidism and ophthalmopathy. The V and J ends lost 5 bases and 8 bases respectively, with 16 bases between them. The CDR3 spans 14 residues. Looked up from germline, CDR1 is SGHRS and CDR2 is YFSETQ. It was RNA transcripts that yielded the amplified TCR beta CDR3 regions. First-round RT-PCR targeting the TCR CDR3 was performed with the HTBI primer set. TCRdb itself ran the multiplex PCR reads through MiXCR, one entry per CDR3 protein. The table shows 490,000 or so distinct CDR3 sequences, with around a fifth occurring only once.

The V gene is TRBV5-1, the J gene TRBJ1-4; D unresolved. The clonotype originates from a woman aged 70-85 years with Graves' ophthalmopathy. The material sequenced was blood. CDR3 sequence: CASREAVAGEKLFF. CDR3 coding DNA: TGCGCCAGCAGAGAGGCCGTGGCTGGGGAAAAACTGTTTTTT.